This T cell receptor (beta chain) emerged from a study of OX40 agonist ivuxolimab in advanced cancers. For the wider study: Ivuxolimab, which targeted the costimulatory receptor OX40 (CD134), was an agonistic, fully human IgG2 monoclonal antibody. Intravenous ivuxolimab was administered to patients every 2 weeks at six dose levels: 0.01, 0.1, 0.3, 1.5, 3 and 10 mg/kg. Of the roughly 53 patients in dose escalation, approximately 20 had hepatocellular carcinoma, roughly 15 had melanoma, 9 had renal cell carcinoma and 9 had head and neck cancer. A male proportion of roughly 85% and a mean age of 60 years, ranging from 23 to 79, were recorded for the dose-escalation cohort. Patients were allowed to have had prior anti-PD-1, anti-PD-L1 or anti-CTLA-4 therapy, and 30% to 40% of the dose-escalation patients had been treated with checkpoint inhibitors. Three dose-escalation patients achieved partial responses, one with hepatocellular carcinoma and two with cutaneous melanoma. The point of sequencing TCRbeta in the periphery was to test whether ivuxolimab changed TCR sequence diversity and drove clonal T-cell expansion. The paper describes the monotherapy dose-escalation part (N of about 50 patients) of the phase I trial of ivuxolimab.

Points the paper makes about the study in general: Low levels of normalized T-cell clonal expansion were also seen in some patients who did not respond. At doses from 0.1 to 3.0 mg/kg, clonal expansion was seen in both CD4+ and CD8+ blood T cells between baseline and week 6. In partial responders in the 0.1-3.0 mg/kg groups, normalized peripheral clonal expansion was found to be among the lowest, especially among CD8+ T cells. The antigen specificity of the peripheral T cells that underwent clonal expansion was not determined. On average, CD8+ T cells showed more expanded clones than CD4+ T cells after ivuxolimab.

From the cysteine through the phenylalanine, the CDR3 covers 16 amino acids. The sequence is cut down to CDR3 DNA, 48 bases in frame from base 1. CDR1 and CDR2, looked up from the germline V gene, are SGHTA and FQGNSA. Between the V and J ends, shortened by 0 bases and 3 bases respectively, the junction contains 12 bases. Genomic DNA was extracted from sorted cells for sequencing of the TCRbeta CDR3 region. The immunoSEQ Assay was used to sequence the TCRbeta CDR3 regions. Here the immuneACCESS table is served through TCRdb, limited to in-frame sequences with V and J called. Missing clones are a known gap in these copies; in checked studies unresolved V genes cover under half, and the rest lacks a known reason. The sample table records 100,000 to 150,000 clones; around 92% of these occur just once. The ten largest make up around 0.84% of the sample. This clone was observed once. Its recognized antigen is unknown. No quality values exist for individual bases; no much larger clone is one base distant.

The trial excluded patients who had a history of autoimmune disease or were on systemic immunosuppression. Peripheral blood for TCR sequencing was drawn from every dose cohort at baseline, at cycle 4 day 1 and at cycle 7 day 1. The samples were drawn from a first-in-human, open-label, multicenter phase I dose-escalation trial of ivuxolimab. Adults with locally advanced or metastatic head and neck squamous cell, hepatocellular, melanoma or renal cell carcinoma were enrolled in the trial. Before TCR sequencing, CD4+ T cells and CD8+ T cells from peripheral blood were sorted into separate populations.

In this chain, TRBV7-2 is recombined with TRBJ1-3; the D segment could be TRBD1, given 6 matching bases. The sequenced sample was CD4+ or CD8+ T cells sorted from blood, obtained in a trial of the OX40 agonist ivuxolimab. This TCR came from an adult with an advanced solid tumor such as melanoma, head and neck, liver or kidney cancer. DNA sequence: TGTGCCAGCAGCTTAGCAGGGGGGGTGTTTGGAAACACCATATATTTT. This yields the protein CASSLAGGVFGNTIYF.